The rows below give T cell receptor beta chains drawn from one sample of a study of shared T cell receptors in the human thymus. The data were produced by immunoSEQ multiplex PCR, yet TCRdb's version contains in-frame clones alone and is incomplete. The sample has roughly 550,000 clones, approximately 80% seen once. This same sample was also part of a study on human thymus T cells.

The specimen sequenced was thymocytes. These receptors all come from a boy under two years old with a congenital heart defect. CDR3s include the opening cysteine and the closing phenylalanine or tryptophan. A D gene is named only where the DNA matches it firmly.

d_gene | j_gene | len | v_gene | CDR3nt | CDR3aa
- | TRBJ1-1 | 14 | TRBV7-9 | TGTGCCAGCAGCATCGGACAGACGAACACTGAAGCTTTCTTT | CASSIGQTNTEAFF
TRBD1 | TRBJ2-7 | 14 | TRBV10-3 | TGTGCCATCAGTGAGTCCGGGACAGGCTACGAGCAGTACTTC | CAISESGTGYEQYF
- | TRBJ1-1 | 16 | TRBV4-3 | TGCGCCAGCAGCCAGTGTCCGGGACAAGTGAACACTGAAGCTTTCTTT | CASSQCPGQVNTEAFF
- | TRBJ2-7 | 14 | TRBV29-1 | TGCAGCGTTAGGCCCCCTGGCGGAACCTACGAGCAGTACTTC | CSVRPPGGTYEQYF
TRBD2 | TRBJ2-1 | 19 | TRBV28 | TGTGCCAGCAGTTACGGGACTAGCGGGAACTGGGAGGTCTACAATGAGCAGTTCTTC | CASSYGTSGNWEVYNEQFF
- | TRBJ2-4 | 20 | TRBV4-3 | TGCGCCAGCAGCCAGCAACAATGGAGGGGTATCCCTTTGGCCAAAAACATTCAGTACTTC | CASSQQQWRGIPLAKNIQYF
TRBD2 | TRBJ2-1 | 15 | TRBV5-1 | TGCGCCAGCAACCTGGGACTAGCGGGTGAGGCTGGGCAGTTCTTC | CASNLGLAGEAGQFF
- | TRBJ1-2 | 14 | TRBV6-6 | TGTGCCAGCAGTTACCACCTGGACATCTATGGCTACACCTTC | CASSYHLDIYGYTF
TRBD1 | TRBJ2-7 | 18 | TRBV27 | TGTGCCAGCAGTCCCCGGGACAGGGGGCGGTCCGGTACCTACGAGCAGTACTTC | CASSPRDRGRSGTYEQYF
- | TRBJ2-7 | 19 | TRBV30 | TGTGCCTGGAGTGTACTGGGGCAGGTATGGACTACCCATGTCGACGAGCAGTACTTC | CAWSVLGQVWTTHVDEQYF
- | TRBJ1-3 | 16 | TRBV7-7 | TGTGCTAGCAGCTTACAATGGGGGGGTTCTGGAAACACCATATATTTT | CASSLQWGGSGNTIYF
TRBD1 | TRBJ2-1 | 17 | TRBV5-6 | TGTGCCAGCAGCCCCGAGGGGGCAGGGAGCTCCTACAATGAGCAGTTCTTC | CASSPEGAGSSYNEQFF